The next 9 T cell receptor beta chains were all read from a single sample in a study of blood T cell repertoires in COVID-19. Generated by immunoSEQ multiplex PCR, the TCRdb table keeps only in-frame clones and is missing some. The sample consists of around 250,000 clones, 80% to 85% of them appearing once. Sequenced material: peripheral blood. These receptors were obtained from a middle-aged woman who had recovered from COVID-19.

The gene calls are TRBV6-5 and TRBJ2-7; TRBD2 matches 8 bases. Germline V gives CDR1 MNHEY, CDR2 SVGAGI. J lost 4 bases, V lost 7 bases, and 3 bases had no gene match. The CDR3 sequence is 12 residues long. The CDR3 DNA is TGTGCCAGCACGGGGGGGGGATACGAGCAGTACTTC. This gives the protein CASTGGGYEQYF.

The chain carries TRBV9 and TRBJ2-7; D might be TRBD1 (6 bases). V lost 0 bases, J lost 5 bases, and 15 bases lay in between. The CDR3 has 15 residues. The germline V gene encodes CDR1 SGDLS and CDR2 YYNGEE. The CDR3 protein is CASSVVGRGIDEQYF. The CDR3 DNA is TGTGCCAGCAGCGTAGTCGGCAGGGGCATCGACGAGCAGTACTTC.

The chain links TRBV7-9 to TRBJ1-2; weak D call: TRBD1 (5 bases). The V gene lost 5 bases and the J gene lost 8 bases, with 18 bases spanning the gap. The CDR3 sequence is 14 residues long. Looked up from germline, CDR1 is SEHNR and CDR2 is FQNEAQ (reference sequence). The CDR3 is CASSLSGAEGGYTF. CDR3 in DNA: TGTGCCAGCAGCCTCAGTGGGGCGGAAGGGGGCTACACCTTC. The variable domain in full, completed from reference TRBV7-9 and TRBJ1-2, reads DTGVSQNPRHKITKRGQNVTFRCDPISEHNRLYWYRQTLGQGPEFLTYFQNEAQLEKSRLLSDRFSAERPKGSFSTLEIQRTEQGDSAMYLCASSLSGAEGGYTFGSGTRLTVV.

The chain is built from TRBV18 and TRBJ1-1, with no clear D. V was pared by 5 bases and J by 1 base, with 8 bases between. The CDR3 has 13 amino acids. Germline V CDR1 and CDR2: KGHSH, LQKENI. CDR3 protein: CASSASENTEAFF. CDR3 nucleotides: TGTGCCAGCTCAGCCTCAGAGAACACTGAAGCTTTCTTT.

This chain joins TRBV24-1 and TRBJ2-7, with D perhaps TRBD2 (6 bases). Germline V lookup: CDR1 KGHDR, CDR2 SFDVKD. The ends were cut back, 3 bases at V and 7 bases at J, with 15 bases in the middle. The CDR3 is 14 amino acids. As DNA, the CDR3 is TGTGCCACCAGTGATCCCGGACCGGCGGGAGAGCAGTACTTC. Its translation is CATSDPGPAGEQYF.

The table lists this clone with a count of one. The gene calls are TRBV2 and TRBJ1-2, with 8 nucleotides matching TRBD1. The length of the CDR3 is 12 residues. The V gene's germline CDR1 is SNHLY and CDR2 FYNNEI. The junction had 2 bases not matched to a gene; V was cut back by 5 bases and J by 6 bases. As DNA, the CDR3 is TGTGCCAGCAGTCCACAGGGGGATGGCTACACCTTC. This gives the protein CASSPQGDGYTF.

This chain links TRBV4-2 with TRBJ2-2; D remains unclear. The CDR3 spans 13 residues. The germline gives CDR1 LGHNA, CDR2 YNFKEQ. V was pared by 4 bases and J by 5 bases, with 8 bases between. Here the CDR3 reads CASSPLVTGELFF. In DNA, the CDR3 is TGTGCCAGCAGCCCACTGGTGACCGGGGAGCTGTTTTTT.

The chain recombines TRBV7-9 with TRBJ2-4; D might be TRBD1 (6 bases). Deletions cut 2 bases from V and 8 bases from J, with 19 bases between. This CDR3 spans 16 amino acids. Per germline, CDR1 SEHNR and CDR2 FQNEAQ (reference sequence). The CDR3 protein is CASSLPTGEGVYIQYF. CDR3 in DNA: TGTGCCAGCAGCTTACCGACAGGCGAAGGGGTTTACATTCAGTACTTC.

The gene calls are TRBV3-1 (or the pseudogene TRBV3-2) and TRBJ1-3; TRBD1 agrees at 7 bases. V shed 4 bases, J shed 6 bases, and the junction held 6 bases outside the gene matches. The CDR3 extends over 14 amino acids. Germline-derived CDR1 and CDR2 are LGHDT and YNNKEL (reference sequence). The CDR3 region is CASSPRQGSNTIYF. In nucleotides, the CDR3 is TGTGCCAGCAGCCCTAGACAGGGCTCAAACACCATATATTTT.